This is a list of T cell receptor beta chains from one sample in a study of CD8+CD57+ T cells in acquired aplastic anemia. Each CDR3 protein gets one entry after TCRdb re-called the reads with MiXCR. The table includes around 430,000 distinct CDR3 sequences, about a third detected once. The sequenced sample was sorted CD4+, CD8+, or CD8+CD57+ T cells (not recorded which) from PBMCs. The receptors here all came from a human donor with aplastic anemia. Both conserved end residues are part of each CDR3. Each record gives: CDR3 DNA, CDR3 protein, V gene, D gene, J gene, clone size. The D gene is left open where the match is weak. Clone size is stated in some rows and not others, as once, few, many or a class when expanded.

DNA: TGTGCCAGCAGTGAGGGCGGGAGACAGTTGTTCTCCGGAAACACCATATATTTT
CDR3: CASSEGGRQLFSGNTIYF
V: TRBV9
D: -
J: TRBJ1-3
size: few

DNA: TGCGCCAGCAGCCAAGAGGGGGGGTTGGGGCAGCCCCAGCATTTT
CDR3: CASSQEGGLGQPQHF
V: TRBV4-1
D: -
J: TRBJ1-5
size: few

DNA: TGTGCCAGCAGGAGAGGGTCAGGAGGGCTAGGCGAGCAGTGCTTC
CDR3: CASRRGSGGLGEQCF
V: TRBV25-1
D: -
J: TRBJ2-7
size: once

DNA: TGTGCCAGCAGCGCAGACAGGGGGTACTCCTACGAGCAGTACTTC
CDR3: CASSADRGYSYEQYF
V: TRBV9
D: TRBD1
J: TRBJ2-7
size: many

DNA: TGTGCCAGCAGCTTAGTGGCCGCCGAGCAGTACTTC
CDR3: CASSLVAAEQYF
V: TRBV7-9
D: -
J: TRBJ2-7
size: -

DNA: TGCAGTGCTAGAGATCTTTATGGGGCGGACACTGAAGCTTTCTTT
CDR3: CSARDLYGADTEAFF
V: TRBV20-1
D: -
J: TRBJ1-1
size: few

DNA: TGCAGTGCTAGAGTTAGCGGGGGGGTTGCACCCTTC
CDR3: CSARVSGGVAPF
V: TRBV20-1
D: TRBD2
J: TRBJ2-1
size: few

DNA: TGTGCCAGCGGACAGGGGATCTCGATCTCCTACGAGCAGTACTTC
CDR3: CASGQGISISYEQYF
V: TRBV6-1
D: TRBD1
J: TRBJ2-7
size: -

DNA: TGTGCCAGCAGCCCTCGGGGCAGAGATCAAGAGACCCAGTACTTC
CDR3: CASSPRGRDQETQYF
V: TRBV7-3
D: -
J: TRBJ2-5
size: many

DNA: TGCAGTGCTAGAGAATTTTTCCCAGGGGGACTCACCTACGAGCAGTACTTC
CDR3: CSAREFFPGGLTYEQYF
V: TRBV20-1
D: -
J: TRBJ2-7
size: few

DNA: TGTGCCTGGAGTGTACTGGGATCGGGAGTGCAGTATTTT
CDR3: CAWSVLGSGVQYF
V: TRBV19
D: -
J: TRBJ2-3
size: few

DNA: TGTGCCAGCAGCTTAGGACAGGGGGTGACTTATGGCTACACCTTC
CDR3: CASSLGQGVTYGYTF
V: TRBV13
D: TRBD1
J: TRBJ1-2
size: -

DNA: TGTGCCAGCAGCTTCCCCCTTCACAGGGGGCGAACTCAAAACACTGAAGCTTTCTTT
CDR3: CASSFPLHRGRTQNTEAFF
V: TRBV11-1
D: TRBD1
J: TRBJ1-1
size: -

DNA: TGTGCCACCAGCAGAGGGCAGCCCACGGATTCACCCCTCCACTTT
CDR3: CATSRGQPTDSPLHF
V: TRBV15
D: -
J: TRBJ1-6
size: many

DNA: TGTGCCATCCCTTATCCCTCTCGAGGGTATAATTCACCCCTCCACTTT
CDR3: CAIPYPSRGYNSPLHF
V: TRBV2
D: -
J: TRBJ1-6
size: many

DNA: TGCGGTGCGCGGACAGGCAACACTGAAGCTTTCTTT
CDR3: CGARTGNTEAFF
V: TRBV20-1
D: TRBD1
J: TRBJ1-1
size: -

DNA: TGCAGTGCTAGAGATAACAGGAGGAACTATGGCTACACCTTC
CDR3: CSARDNRRNYGYTF
V: TRBV20-1
D: -
J: TRBJ1-2
size: -

DNA: TGTGCCAGCAGTTTAAGGGATCAGCCCCAGCATTTT
CDR3: CASSLRDQPQHF
V: TRBV12-3/TRBV12-4
D: -
J: TRBJ1-5
size: many

DNA: TGTGCCAGCAGCGTAGTATTGACTCCTAGTTACAATGAGCAGTTCTTC
CDR3: CASSVVLTPSYNEQFF
V: TRBV9
D: -
J: TRBJ2-1
size: -

DNA: TGTGCCACCCAATACGGTTACACCGGGGAGCTGTTTTTT
CDR3: CATQYGYTGELFF
V: TRBV24-1
D: -
J: TRBJ2-2
size: many

DNA: TGTGCCAGCAGCTTAGTGTCGGGCGGCCGAGGGGGGGGGCAGTTCTTC
CDR3: CASSLVSGGRGGGQFF
V: TRBV7-9
D: -
J: TRBJ2-1
size: few

DNA: TGCAGTGCTCCCCCCCCCGCACGCTACGAGCAGTACTTC
CDR3: CSAPPPARYEQYF
V: TRBV20-1
D: -
J: TRBJ2-7
size: many

DNA: TGTGCCAGCAGTTTGTCCCAAAAACCCTTCAACACCGGGGAGCTGTTTTTT
CDR3: CASSLSQKPFNTGELFF
V: TRBV12-3/TRBV12-4
D: -
J: TRBJ2-2
size: -

DNA: TGCAGCGCAATGGACAGGGGAAGCAATCAGCCCCAGCATTTT
CDR3: CSAMDRGSNQPQHF
V: TRBV29-1
D: TRBD1
J: TRBJ1-5
size: many

DNA: TGTGCCAGCAGTGAATGGAGTGGCCTAGCGGGTTTTGGTACGCAGTATTTT
CDR3: CASSEWSGLAGFGTQYF
V: TRBV25-1
D: TRBD2
J: TRBJ2-3
size: many

DNA: TGTGCCAGTAGTATCTATGGTGAGCAGTTCTTC
CDR3: CASSIYGEQFF
V: TRBV19
D: -
J: TRBJ2-1
size: -

DNA: TGTGCCAGCAGCCCCAAGGGGCTAGCGGGGGGGAGAATCGGGGATACGCAGTATTTT
CDR3: CASSPKGLAGGRIGDTQYF
V: TRBV3-1
D: TRBD2
J: TRBJ2-3
size: -